The next 12 T cell receptor beta chains were all read from a single sample in a study of blood T cells in healthy people across ages. Alongside a J-beta primer mix, a sample-barcoded 5' primer served in a second PCR lasting about 7 to 11 cycles. Each CDR3 protein is one row after TCRdb ran MiXCR on the 5' RACE reads. The data hold approximately 800,000 distinct CDR3 sequences, with 58% observed a single time. The sequenced sample consisted of blood. The receptors stem from a man aged 25 to 45 in good health.

The V call is TRBV27, the J call TRBJ2-1, with D unresolved. The V and J ends lost 10 bases and 4 bases respectively, with 14 bases between them. CDR3 length: 13 residues. The V gene's germline CDR1 is MNHEY and CDR2 SMNVEV (reference sequence). The CDR3 sequence: CAIGRPPYNEQFF. The CDR3 DNA reads as TGTGCCATCGGCAGGCCCCCATACAATGAGCAGTTCTTC.

V gene TRBV15 combines with J gene TRBJ2-1; 8 bases are a match to TRBD2. The J segment lost 6 bases and the V segment lost 4 bases, leaving 5 bases of the junction unmatched. There are 14 residues in the CDR3. Germline-derived CDR1 and CDR2 are LNHNV and YYDKDF (reference sequence). The CDR3 spells CATSIGGGTNEQFF. In DNA, the CDR3 is TGTGCCACCAGCATAGGCGGGGGGACCAATGAGCAGTTCTTC.

This rearrangement joins TRBV5-1 to TRBJ1-1, with 7 bases fitting TRBD1. The germline V gene has CDR1 SGHRS and CDR2 YFSETQ. Losses at the gene ends were 4 bases for V and 5 bases for J; bases not matched to a gene: 5. This CDR3 contains 13 residues. CDR3 coding DNA: TGCGCCAGCAGCCCGTTACAGGGGACTGAAGCTTTCTTT. Encoded protein: CASSPLQGTEAFF.

V and J are TRBV18 and TRBJ1-4; maybe TRBD1 (5 bases). The V and J ends lost 3 bases and 6 bases respectively, with 20 bases between them. The length of the CDR3 is 17 residues. Per germline, CDR1 KGHSH and CDR2 LQKENI. The CDR3 protein is CASSPSPIQATDEKLFF. CDR3 bases: TGTGCCAGCTCACCTTCCCCAATACAGGCCACGGATGAAAAACTGTTTTTT.

The chain employs TRBV6-2 or TRBV6-3 and TRBJ2-1; 10 nucleotides match TRBD2. Germline V lookup: CDR1 MNHEY, CDR2 SVGEGT. J lost 2 bases, V lost 3 bases, and 4 bases had no gene match. This CDR3 has 16 residues. The DNA for the CDR3 is TGTGCCAGCAGTTATCTAGCGGGAGTGCCCTACAATGAGCAGTTCTTC. Amino acid sequence: CASSYLAGVPYNEQFF.

This clonotype occurred once. The chain recombines TRBV6-2 or TRBV6-3 with TRBJ2-7, with D possibly matching TRBD2 (7 bases). This CDR3 is 15 amino acids long. Trimming took off 6 bases at V and 0 bases at J, with 15 bases between the two ends. Germline-derived CDR1 and CDR2 are MNHEY and SVGEGT. The CDR3 bases are TGTGCCAGCAGCTGGAGCGGGACAAGCTCCTACGAGCAGTACTTC. It is translated as CASSWSGTSSYEQYF.

The CDR3 loop is CSVGTKSSYNEQFF. The CDR3 coding sequence is TGCAGCGTTGGGACCAAGAGCTCCTACAATGAGCAGTTCTTC. V gene TRBV29-1 combines with J gene TRBJ2-1; D uncertain. The CDR3 totals 14 residues. V lost 4 bases to trimming and J lost 0 bases, with 10 bases between them. Germline values: CDR1 SQVTM, CDR2 ANQGSEA.

The gene calls are TRBV20-1 and TRBJ2-1; 9 nucleotides agree with TRBD2. This CDR3 is 14 amino acids long. J lost 6 bases, V lost 0 bases, and 3 bases had no gene match. Germline lookup yields CDR1 DFQATT and CDR2 SNEGSKA (reference sequence). As DNA, the CDR3 is TGCAGTGCTAGAGACCCTAGCGGGGTCAATGAGCAGTTCTTC. Protein product: CSARDPSGVNEQFF.

The V and J genes are TRBV24-1 and TRBJ2-1, with TRBD1 matching 9 bases. Germline V gene data show CDR1 as KGHDR and CDR2 as SFDVKD. The J segment lost 7 bases and the V segment lost 3 bases, leaving 9 bases of the junction unmatched. The CDR3 contains 16 residues. The CDR3 is CATSDTAGQGRNEQFF. For the CDR3, the DNA is TGTGCCACCAGTGATACCGCGGGACAGGGTAGGAATGAGCAGTTCTTC.

This clonotype was observed at least ten times. The chain uses TRBV20-1 and TRBJ1-2; D might be TRBD1 (5 bases). With 2 bases removed from V and 8 bases from J, the gap between germline ends came to 12 bases. Germline loops: CDR1 DFQATT, CDR2 SNEGSKA (reference sequence). The CDR3 has 12 residues. The CDR3 sequence: CSARRVGAGYTF. The CDR3 DNA reads as TGCAGTGCTAGAAGGGTAGGGGCGGGCTACACCTTC.

The chain links TRBV20-1 to TRBJ1-6; maybe TRBD1 (6 bases). The CDR3 runs 14 residues. Looked up from germline, CDR1 is DFQATT and CDR2 is SNEGSKA (reference sequence). V lost 3 bases and J 6 bases, leaving 12 bases between the germline ends. This CDR3 reads CSARGGGSNSPLHF. DNA for the CDR3: TGCAGTGCTAGGGGGGGCGGAAGTAATTCACCCCTCCACTTT.

The chain carries TRBV6-5 and TRBJ2-7, with D maybe TRBD2 (5 bases). The V gene lost 4 bases and the J gene lost 1 base, with 17 bases spanning the gap. Germline-derived CDR1 and CDR2 are MNHEY and SVGAGI. The CDR3 is made up of 16 amino acids. CDR3: CASSSTGVGRSYEQYF. In DNA form, the CDR3 reads TGTGCCAGCAGTTCCACCGGGGTGGGCCGATCCTACGAGCAGTACTTC.